The sequence of this T cell receptor (beta chain) was determined in a study of blood T cell repertoires in COVID-19. About the research overall: Researchers got acute and convalescent COVID-19 samples from the United States, Italy and Spain.

The CDR3 runs 14 residues. A Seattle source enrolled patients during active infection and followed them longitudinally. The assay was immunoSEQ multiplex PCR, and TCRdb's table has in-frame clones only and misses some. The repertoire holds some 270,000 clones, with 70% to 90% as singletons. This rearrangement joins TRBV21-1 to TRBJ1-4; the listed D gene, TRBD1, was not tested against the DNA. TRBV21-1 is described as a pseudogene. The sequenced material came from peripheral blood. The sequence was collected from a human donor with COVID-19, enrolled during active disease. The donor label of this sample is uncertain. CDR3: CASSHPRGYEKLFF. The CDR3 DNA is TGTGCCAGCAGCCACCCCAGGGGGTATGAAAAACTGTTTTTT.